Shown below are 11 T cell receptor beta chains from a single sample sequenced in a study of tumor-infiltrating lymphocytes in primary liver carcinoma. With 400 to 550 ng total RNA as template and a constant-region primer, TCR beta cDNA was made. Amplification in three nested multiplex PCR rounds with slightly modified ARM-PCR gave rise to TCR beta libraries. Forward primers for TRBV1-TRBV30 and a C-beta reverse primer served the first two PCR rounds, at roughly 10 cycles each. TCRdb redid the calling of the multiplex PCR reads with MiXCR, one entry per CDR3 protein. This sample has 330,000 or so distinct CDR3 sequences, with approximately 65% found just once. Unsorted whole blood yielded the blood RNA, and germline DNA was also extracted. Sequenced input: peripheral blood. Every receptor here comes from a man aged 35-49 years with primary liver carcinoma and hepatitis B virus infection.

As concerns this clonotype: This CDR3 fails to terminate in the conserved phenylalanine or tryptophan, so it likely reflects a read error. The limits of the CDR3 on the DNA are not certain, so only TCRdb's listed CDR3 is given. The J gene is TRBJ1-2, the V gene TRBV5-6; the table's D call TRBD1 went unverified against the DNA. Germline V gene lookup returns CDR1 SGHDT and CDR2 YYEEEE. Counting both end residues, the CDR3 totals 13 amino acids. The CDR3 region is CGSSLVGTGGYTL.

This clonotype was detected only a few times. Being one base from a much bigger clone, this may be a read error. The rearrangement joins TRBV10-3 to TRBJ2-3; 8 bases are shared with TRBD2. The CDR3 extends over 19 amino acids. Looked up from germline, CDR1 is ENHRY and CDR2 is SYGVKD. With 0 bases clipped from V and 0 bases from J, the junction kept 11 bases outside the gene matches. CDR3 coding DNA: TGTGCCATCAGTGAGTCGGGAAGTAGCGGGGTAGGAAGCACAGATACGCAGTATTTT. It yields the protein CAISESGSSGVGSTDTQYF.

This clonotype came up many times. This chain joins TRBV4-3 and TRBJ2-3; 8 nucleotides match TRBD1. CDR1 and CDR2 (germline): LGHNA, YSLEER. The CDR3 contains 17 residues. The junction had 7 bases not matched to a gene; V was cut back by 1 base and J by 1 base. CDR3 coding DNA: TGCGCCAGCAGCCAAGCCTCCTCAGGGGGCGGCACAGATACGCAGTATTTT. This encodes CASSQASSGGGTDTQYF.

This clonotype was picked up many times. V is TRBV6-2 or TRBV6-3 and J is TRBJ2-1, with D uncertain. V lost 5 bases and J 0 bases, leaving 8 bases between the germline ends. Germline assignment: CDR1 MNHEY and CDR2 SVGEGT. CDR3 length: 14 residues. CDR3 DNA: TGTGCCAGCAGTCGGGTAAGCTCCTACAATGAGCAGTTCTTC. This translates into CASSRVSSYNEQFF.

On this clonotype itself: At one end the junction does not follow the germline gene, possibly because of a read error. The rearrangement joins TRBV5-6 to TRBJ1-2, with D uncertain. CDR3 length: 14 residues. Germline V lookup: CDR1 SGHDT, CDR2 YYEEEE. The DNA of the CDR3 is TGTGCCAGCATCTTGCAGGTGTCTAACTATGGCTACACCTTC. Protein: CASILQVSNYGYTF.

This chain uses TRBV6-1 with TRBJ2-1; D gene ambiguous. Trimming took 5 bases from V and 7 from J, leaving 12 bases between them. CDR3 size: 13 residues. Germline V CDR1 and CDR2: MNHNS, SASEGT. CDR3 nucleotides: TGTGCCAGCAGTCTCCATTTATGGAATGAGCAGTTCTTC. Translating gives CASSLHLWNEQFF.

Notes on this clonotype: Given the absence of the conserved phenylalanine or tryptophan at the CDR3 end, a read error is likely. V gene TRBV11-2 combines with J gene TRBJ2-7, with TRBD1 as a possible D gene (6 bases). Looked up from germline, CDR1 is SGHAT and CDR2 is FQNNGV. The CDR3 loop spans 14 amino acids. Trimming removed 4 bases at V and 3 bases at J, with 13 bases between. In DNA, the CDR3 is TGTGCCAGCAGCTCCTGGACAGCGGACTACGAGCAGTACCTC. It specifies CASSSWTADYEQYL.

V gene TRBV11-2 combines with J gene TRBJ2-7; 8 bases are a match to TRBD2. CDR3 length equals 15 residues. Germline V gene lookup returns CDR1 SGHAT and CDR2 FQNNGV. V gave up 7 bases and J gave up 3 bases; unmatched junction bases: 11. The CDR3 DNA follows: TGTGCCAGCATCCAGAGACTAGCGTGGCACTACGAGCAGTACTTC. Its protein product is CASIQRLAWHYEQYF.

This chain uses TRBV11-2 with TRBJ2-3; D is perhaps TRBD2 (5 bases). Trimming cost V 10 bases and J 2 bases, with 16 bases left between them. The CDR3 loop spans 14 amino acids. Germline values: CDR1 SGHAT, CDR2 FQNNGV. CDR3 protein: CANRSGSTTDTQYF. For the CDR3, the DNA is TGTGCCAACCGATCGGGGAGTACCACAGATACGCAGTATTTT. Complete variable domain (other parts from reference TRBV11-2 and TRBJ2-3): EAGVAQSPRYKIIEKRQSVAFWCNPISGHATLYWYQQILGQGPKLLIQFQNNGVVDDSQLPKDRFSAERLKGVDSTLKIQPAKLEDSAVYLCANRSGSTTDTQYFGPGTRLTVL.

Concerning this clonotype: Germline and junction disagree at one end, which may indicate a read error. The gene calls are TRBV6-2 or TRBV6-3 and TRBJ2-1; D uncertain. The CDR3 spans 15 residues. Germline V gene data show CDR1 as MNHEY and CDR2 as SVGEGT. This CDR3 reads CASSYRSVFYIEHFF. Written as DNA, the CDR3 is TGTGCCAGCAGTTACAGGAGTGTGTTCTACATTGAGCATTTCTTC.

This clonotype is medium-sized in the sample. V usage is TRBV11-2 and J usage is TRBJ2-7; 13 bases map to TRBD2. This CDR3 has 16 residues. The germline gives CDR1 SGHAT, CDR2 FQNNGV. Unmatched junction bases numbered 15, after V lost 7 bases and J lost 9 bases. CDR3: CASNGLAGEYATWQYF. The CDR3 DNA reads TGTGCCAGCAATGGACTAGCGGGAGAATACGCCACGTGGCAGTACTTC.